The clone carrying this T cell receptor beta chain was seen repeatedly, ten times or more. Antigen unknown. Via MiXCR, TCRdb re-called the 5' RACE reads, giving one row per CDR3 protein. The data contain about 8,100 distinct CDR3 sequences, 5.4% of them singletons. Time point indicated: sample taken at primary tumor resection. Donation came from 70 or so patients with untreated early-stage non-small cell lung cancer. This specimen comes from a study of spatial heterogeneity in lung cancer. Study-level findings and limits: One measure, the expanded intratumoral alpha and beta TCR count, tracked tumor mutation counts.

This clonotype originated in a male donor with early-stage non-small cell lung cancer. The sequencing here drew on lung tumor tissue, taken at surgery.

DNA of the CDR3: TGTGCCAGCAGCTTGAAGCTAGCGGGGGGGCCTGAAGATACGCAGTATTTT. Its protein is CASSLKLAGGPEDTQYF. This chain connects TRBV5-6 to TRBJ2-3, with TRBD2 matching 12 bases. The CDR3 consists of 17 residues. Per the germline V gene, CDR1 is SGHDT and CDR2 is YYEEEE. Trimming took 1 base from V and 5 from J; bases not matched to a gene: 8.